This T cell receptor (beta chain) was retrieved from a study of pediatric ulcerative colitis. Sequencing depth was up to 500,000 reads per sample. TCRdb keeps only in-frame clones here, not all; method: immunoSEQ multiplex PCR. The sample lists tens of thousands of clones, 77% occurring once. On this clone: At the DNA level, this CDR3 is encoded by other sequences in the same sample as well.

This receptor was identified in a boy between 10 and 17 years old with moderate ulcerative colitis. Sequencing was carried out using blood.

The CDR3 region has the DNA TGCGCCAGCAGCTTGGGACAGGGTTCTAACTATGGCTACACCTTC. Its translation is CASSLGQGSNYGYTF. This chain joins TRBV5-1 and TRBJ1-2, with 7 bases lining up with TRBD1. V was pared by 0 bases and J by 0 bases, with 2 bases of the junction left unmatched. This CDR3 has 15 residues. In germline, CDR1 is SGHRS, CDR2 YFSETQ.